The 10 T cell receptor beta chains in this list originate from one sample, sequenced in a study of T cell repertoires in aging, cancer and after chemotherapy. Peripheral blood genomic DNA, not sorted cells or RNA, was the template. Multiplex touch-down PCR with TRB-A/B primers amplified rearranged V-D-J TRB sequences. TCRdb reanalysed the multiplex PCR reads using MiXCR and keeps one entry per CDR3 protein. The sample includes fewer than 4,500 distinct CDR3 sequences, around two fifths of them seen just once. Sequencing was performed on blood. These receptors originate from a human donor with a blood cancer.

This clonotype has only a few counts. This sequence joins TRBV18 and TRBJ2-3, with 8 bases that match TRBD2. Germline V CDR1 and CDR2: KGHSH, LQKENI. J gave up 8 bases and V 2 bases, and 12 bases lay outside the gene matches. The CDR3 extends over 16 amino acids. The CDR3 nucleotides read TGTGCCAGCTCACCAGCGAGCGGGAGAATCCCTTTTACGCAGTATTTT. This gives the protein CASSPASGRIPFTQYF.

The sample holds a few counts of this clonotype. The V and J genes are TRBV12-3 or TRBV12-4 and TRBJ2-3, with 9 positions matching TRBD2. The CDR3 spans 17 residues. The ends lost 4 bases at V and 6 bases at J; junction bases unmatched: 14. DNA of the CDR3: TGTGCCAGCAGTTCCCAATTAAGCGGGAGGTATATGGATACGCAGTATTTT. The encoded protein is CASSSQLSGRYMDTQYF.

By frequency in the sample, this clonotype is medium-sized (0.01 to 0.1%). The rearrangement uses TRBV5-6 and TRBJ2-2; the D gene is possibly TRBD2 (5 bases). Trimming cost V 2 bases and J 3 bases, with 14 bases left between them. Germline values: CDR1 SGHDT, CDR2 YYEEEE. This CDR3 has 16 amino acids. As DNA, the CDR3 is TGTGCCAGCAGCTTTTTGGACTTTAAGTACACCGGGGAGCTGTTTTTT. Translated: CASSFLDFKYTGELFF.

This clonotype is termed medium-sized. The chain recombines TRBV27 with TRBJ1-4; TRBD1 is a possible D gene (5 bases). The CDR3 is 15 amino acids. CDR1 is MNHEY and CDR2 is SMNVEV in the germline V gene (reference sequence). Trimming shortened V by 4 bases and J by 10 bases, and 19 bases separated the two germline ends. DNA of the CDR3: TGTGCCAGCAGTTCCCGGTTGGGGGACTGGGGAAAACTGTTTTTT. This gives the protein CASSSRLGDWGKLFF.

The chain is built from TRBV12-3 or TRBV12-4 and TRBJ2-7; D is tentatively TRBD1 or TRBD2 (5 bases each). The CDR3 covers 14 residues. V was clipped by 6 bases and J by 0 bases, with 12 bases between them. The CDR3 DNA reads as TGTGCCAGCAGCCTATCCGGGACCTCCTACGAGCAGTACTTC. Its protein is CASSLSGTSYEQYF.

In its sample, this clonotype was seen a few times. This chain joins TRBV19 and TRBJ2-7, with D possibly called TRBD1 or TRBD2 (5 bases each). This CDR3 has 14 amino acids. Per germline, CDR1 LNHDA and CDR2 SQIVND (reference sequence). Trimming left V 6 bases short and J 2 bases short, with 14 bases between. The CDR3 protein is CASSLGDGTYEQYF. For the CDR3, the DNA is TGTGCCAGTAGCCTAGGGGACGGAACCTACGAGCAGTACTTC.

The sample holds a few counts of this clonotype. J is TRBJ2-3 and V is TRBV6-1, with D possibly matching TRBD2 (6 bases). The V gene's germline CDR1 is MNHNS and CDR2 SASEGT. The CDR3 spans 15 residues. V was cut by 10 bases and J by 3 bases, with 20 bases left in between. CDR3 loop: CAISGNLGRTDTQYF. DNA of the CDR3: TGTGCCATATCAGGGAATTTAGGGAGGACAGATACGCAGTATTTT.

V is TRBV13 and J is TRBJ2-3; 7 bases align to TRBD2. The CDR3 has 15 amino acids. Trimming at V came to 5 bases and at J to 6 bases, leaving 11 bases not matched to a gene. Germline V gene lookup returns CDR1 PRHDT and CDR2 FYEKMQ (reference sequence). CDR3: CASSLSGPRSDTQYF. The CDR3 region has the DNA TGTGCCAGCAGCCTTAGCGGGCCGCGGTCGGATACGCAGTATTTT.

The CDR3 DNA is TGTGCCAGCAGCTCTACTCAGACCGGGGCAGGGAAAAAACTGTTTTTT. Translating gives CASSSTQTGAGKKLFF. The V gene is TRBV6-1, the J gene TRBJ1-4, with D tentatively TRBD1 (5 bases). The CDR3 is 16 amino acids. Trimming stripped 6 bases from V and 9 bases from J, with 23 bases between. Germline loops: CDR1 MNHNS, CDR2 SASEGT.

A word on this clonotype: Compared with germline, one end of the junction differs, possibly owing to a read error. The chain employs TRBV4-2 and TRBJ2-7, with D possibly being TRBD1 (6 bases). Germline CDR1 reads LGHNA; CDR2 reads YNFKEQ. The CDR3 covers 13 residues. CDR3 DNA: TGCGCCAGCAGCCAGATACAGGGACACGAGCAGTACTTC. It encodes CASSQIQGHEQYF.